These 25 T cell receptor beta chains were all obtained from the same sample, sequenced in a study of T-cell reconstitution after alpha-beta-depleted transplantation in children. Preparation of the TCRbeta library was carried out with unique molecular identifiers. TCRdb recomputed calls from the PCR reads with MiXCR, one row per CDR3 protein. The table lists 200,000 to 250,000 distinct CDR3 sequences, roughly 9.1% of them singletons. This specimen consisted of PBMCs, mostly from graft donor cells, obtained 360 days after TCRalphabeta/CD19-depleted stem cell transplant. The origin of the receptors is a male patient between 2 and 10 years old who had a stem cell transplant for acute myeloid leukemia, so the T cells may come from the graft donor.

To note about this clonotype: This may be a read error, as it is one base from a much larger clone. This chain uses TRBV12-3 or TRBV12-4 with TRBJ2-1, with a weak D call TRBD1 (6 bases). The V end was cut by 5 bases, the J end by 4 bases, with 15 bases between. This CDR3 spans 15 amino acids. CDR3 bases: TGTGCCAGCAGTGACCGGGACATACCGTACAATGAGCAGTTCTTC. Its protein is CASSDRDIPYNEQFF.

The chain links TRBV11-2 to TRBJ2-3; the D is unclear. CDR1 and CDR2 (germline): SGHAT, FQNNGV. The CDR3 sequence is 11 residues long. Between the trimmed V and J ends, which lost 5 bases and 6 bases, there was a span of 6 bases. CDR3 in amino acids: CASSTRDTQYF. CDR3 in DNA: TGTGCCAGCAGCACCCGGGATACGCAGTATTTT.

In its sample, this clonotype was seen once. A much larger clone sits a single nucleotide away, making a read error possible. The CDR3, as DNA: TGTGTCAGCAGTTACAGTCTCAGTTTGGCTTCGGATACGCAGTATTTT. As protein: CVSSYSLSLASDTQYF. V is TRBV6-5 and J is TRBJ2-3; no firm D call. Germline assignment: CDR1 MNHEY and CDR2 SVGAGI. This CDR3 is 16 amino acids long.

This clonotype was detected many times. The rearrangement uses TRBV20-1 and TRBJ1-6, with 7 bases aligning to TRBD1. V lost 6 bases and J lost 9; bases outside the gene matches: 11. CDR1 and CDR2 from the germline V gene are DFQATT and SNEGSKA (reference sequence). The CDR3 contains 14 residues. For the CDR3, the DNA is TGCAGTGCACGGGATGCAGGGGGGCCTTCACCCCTCCACTTT. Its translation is CSARDAGGPSPLHF.

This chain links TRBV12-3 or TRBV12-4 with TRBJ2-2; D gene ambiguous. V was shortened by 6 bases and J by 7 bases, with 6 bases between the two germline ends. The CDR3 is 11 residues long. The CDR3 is CASRNFGELFF. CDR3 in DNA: TGTGCCAGCAGAAATTTCGGGGAGCTGTTTTTT.

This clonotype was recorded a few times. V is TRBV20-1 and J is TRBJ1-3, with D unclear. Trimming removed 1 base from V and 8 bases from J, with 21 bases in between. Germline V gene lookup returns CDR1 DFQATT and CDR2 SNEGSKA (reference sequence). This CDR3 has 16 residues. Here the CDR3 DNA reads TGCAGTGCTAGAGGGTGGACGAAGACCGGCGGAGACACCATATATTTT. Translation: CSARGWTKTGGDTIYF.

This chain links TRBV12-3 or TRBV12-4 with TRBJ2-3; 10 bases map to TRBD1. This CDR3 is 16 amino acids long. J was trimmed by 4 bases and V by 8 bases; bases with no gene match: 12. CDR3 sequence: CASGTGVSRISDTQYF. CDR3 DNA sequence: TGTGCCAGCGGGACAGGGGTCTCGAGGATATCAGATACGCAGTATTTT.

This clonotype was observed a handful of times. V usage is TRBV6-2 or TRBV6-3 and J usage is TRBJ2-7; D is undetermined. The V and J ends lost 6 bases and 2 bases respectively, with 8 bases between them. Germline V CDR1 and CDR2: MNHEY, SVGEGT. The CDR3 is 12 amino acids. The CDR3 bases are TGTGCCAGCAGGCAGGAAACCTACGAGCAGTACTTC. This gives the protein CASRQETYEQYF.

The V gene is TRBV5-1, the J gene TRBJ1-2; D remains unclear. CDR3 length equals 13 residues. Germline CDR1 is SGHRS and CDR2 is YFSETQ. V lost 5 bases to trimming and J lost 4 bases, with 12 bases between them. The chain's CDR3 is CASRPQEGYGYTF. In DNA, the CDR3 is TGCGCCAGCAGACCGCAGGAGGGCTATGGCTACACCTTC.

The CDR3 reads CASSYWDSYEQYF. CDR3 nucleotide sequence: TGTGCCAGCAGTTACTGGGACAGCTACGAGCAGTACTTC. V is TRBV6-6 and J is TRBJ2-7; 7 positions match TRBD1. CDR3 length: 13 amino acids. V shed 1 base and J 3 bases; nucleotides not matched to a gene: 0. Germline V CDR1 and CDR2: MNHNY, SVGAGI (reference sequence).

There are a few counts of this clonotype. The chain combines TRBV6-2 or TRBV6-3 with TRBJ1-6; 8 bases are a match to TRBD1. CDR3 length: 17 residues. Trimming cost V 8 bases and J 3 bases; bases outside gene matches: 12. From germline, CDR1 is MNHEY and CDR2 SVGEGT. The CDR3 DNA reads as TGTGCCAGCCGCTGGGGGACCGGGACAGGCTATAATTCACCCCTCCACTTT. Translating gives CASRWGTGTGYNSPLHF.

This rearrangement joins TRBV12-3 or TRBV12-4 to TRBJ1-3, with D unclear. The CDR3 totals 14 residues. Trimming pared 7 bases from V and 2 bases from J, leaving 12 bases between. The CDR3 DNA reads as TGTGCCAGCAAGAGACTGCTTCCTGGAAACACCATATATTTT. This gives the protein CASKRLLPGNTIYF.

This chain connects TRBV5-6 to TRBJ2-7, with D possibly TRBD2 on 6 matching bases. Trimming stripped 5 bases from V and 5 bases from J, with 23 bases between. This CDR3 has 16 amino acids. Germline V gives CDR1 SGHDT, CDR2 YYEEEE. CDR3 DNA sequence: TGTGCCAGCAGTACCTGGGGACTTCCCCCTCGGGACGAGCAGTACTTC. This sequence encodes CASSTWGLPPRDEQYF.

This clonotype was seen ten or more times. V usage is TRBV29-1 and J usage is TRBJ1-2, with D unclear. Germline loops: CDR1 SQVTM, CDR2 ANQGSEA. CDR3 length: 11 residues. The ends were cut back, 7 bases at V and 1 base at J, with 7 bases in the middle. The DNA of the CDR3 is TGCAGCGCGAGTAATAACTATGGCTACACCTTC. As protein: CSASNNYGYTF.

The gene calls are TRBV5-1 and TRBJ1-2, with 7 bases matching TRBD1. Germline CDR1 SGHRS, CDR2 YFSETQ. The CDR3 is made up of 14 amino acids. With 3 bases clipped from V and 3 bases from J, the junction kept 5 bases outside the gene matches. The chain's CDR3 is CASSSKGAYYGYTF. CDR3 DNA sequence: TGCGCCAGCAGCTCCAAGGGGGCCTACTATGGCTACACCTTC.

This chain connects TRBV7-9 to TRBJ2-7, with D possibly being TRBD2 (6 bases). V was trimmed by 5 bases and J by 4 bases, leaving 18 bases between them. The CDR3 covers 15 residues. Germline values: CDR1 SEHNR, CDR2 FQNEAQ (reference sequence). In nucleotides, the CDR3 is TGTGCCAGCAGCCATTTTGCGGGACTCCTATACGAGCAGTACTTC. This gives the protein CASSHFAGLLYEQYF.

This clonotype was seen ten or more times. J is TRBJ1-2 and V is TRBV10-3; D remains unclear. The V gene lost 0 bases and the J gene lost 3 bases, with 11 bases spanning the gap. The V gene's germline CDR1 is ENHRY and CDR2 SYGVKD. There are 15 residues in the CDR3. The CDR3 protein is CAISESATPYYGYTF. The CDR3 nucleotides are TGTGCCATCAGTGAGTCGGCAACACCTTACTATGGCTACACCTTC.

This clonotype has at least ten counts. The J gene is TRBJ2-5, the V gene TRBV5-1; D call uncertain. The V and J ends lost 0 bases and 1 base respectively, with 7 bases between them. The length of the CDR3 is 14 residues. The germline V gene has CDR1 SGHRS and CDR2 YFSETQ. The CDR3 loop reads CASSLEISQETQYF. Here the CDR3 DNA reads TGCGCCAGCAGCTTGGAGATTTCCCAAGAGACCCAGTACTTC.

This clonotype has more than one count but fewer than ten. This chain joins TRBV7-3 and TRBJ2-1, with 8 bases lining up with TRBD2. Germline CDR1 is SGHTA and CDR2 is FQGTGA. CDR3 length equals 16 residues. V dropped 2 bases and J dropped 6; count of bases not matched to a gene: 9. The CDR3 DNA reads TGTGCCAGCAGCTTAGGTGCAGCGGGGGACCCCAATGAGCAGTTCTTC. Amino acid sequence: CASSLGAAGDPNEQFF.

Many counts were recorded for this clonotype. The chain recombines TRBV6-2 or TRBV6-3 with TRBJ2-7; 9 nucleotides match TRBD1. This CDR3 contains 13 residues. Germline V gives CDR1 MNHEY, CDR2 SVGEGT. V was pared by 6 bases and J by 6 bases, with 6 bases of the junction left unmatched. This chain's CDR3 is CASSPGTGTEQYF. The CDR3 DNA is TGTGCCAGCAGCCCCGGGACAGGGACCGAGCAGTACTTC.

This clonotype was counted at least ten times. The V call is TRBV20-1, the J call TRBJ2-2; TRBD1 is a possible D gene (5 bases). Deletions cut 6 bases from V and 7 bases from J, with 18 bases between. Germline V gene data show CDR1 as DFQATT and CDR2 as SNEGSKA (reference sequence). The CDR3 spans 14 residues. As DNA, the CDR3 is TGCAGTGCCCTTAGGGCAGGGTCGGGCGGGGAGCTGTTTTTT. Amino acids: CSALRAGSGGELFF.

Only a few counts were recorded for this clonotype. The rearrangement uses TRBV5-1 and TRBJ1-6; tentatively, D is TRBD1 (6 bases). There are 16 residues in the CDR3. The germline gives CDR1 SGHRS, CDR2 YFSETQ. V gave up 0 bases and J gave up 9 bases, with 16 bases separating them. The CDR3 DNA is TGCGCCAGCAGCTTGGACAGGGTAGTTCATGGTTCACCCCTCCACTTT. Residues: CASSLDRVVHGSPLHF.

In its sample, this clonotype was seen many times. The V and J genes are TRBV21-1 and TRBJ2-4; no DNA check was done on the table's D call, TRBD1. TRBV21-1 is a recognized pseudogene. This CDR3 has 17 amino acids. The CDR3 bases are TGTGCCAGCAGCAAGAAGGGGCCAAGCTTTGCCAAAAACATTCAGTACTTC. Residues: CASSKKGPSFAKNIQYF.

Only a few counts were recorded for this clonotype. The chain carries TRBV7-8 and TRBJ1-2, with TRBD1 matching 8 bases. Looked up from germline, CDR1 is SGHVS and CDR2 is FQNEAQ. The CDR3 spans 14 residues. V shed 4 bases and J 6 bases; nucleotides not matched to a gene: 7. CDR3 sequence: CASSYTPTGDGYTF. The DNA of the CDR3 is TGTGCCAGCAGCTATACCCCGACAGGGGATGGCTACACCTTC.

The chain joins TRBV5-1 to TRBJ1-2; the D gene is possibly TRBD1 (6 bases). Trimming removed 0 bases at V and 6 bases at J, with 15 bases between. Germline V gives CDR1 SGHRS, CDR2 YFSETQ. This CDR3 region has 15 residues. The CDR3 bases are TGCGCCAGCAGCTTGGTGCCAGGGGATCCGAATGGCTACACCTTC. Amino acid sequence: CASSLVPGDPNGYTF.